This is a list of T cell receptor beta chains from one sample in a study of T cells in Graves' hyperthyroidism and ophthalmopathy. Each CDR3 protein is one row after TCRdb ran MiXCR on the multiplex PCR reads. The top ten hold about 4% of the sample, which has around 350,000 distinct CDR3 sequences, about a fifth seen once. Specimen: blood. Receptor source: a woman in her late teens or twenties with Graves' hyperthyroidism. The CDR3 runs from the conserved cysteine through the conserved F or W. The order of the fields is V gene, D gene, J gene, clone size, CDR3 DNA, CDR3 protein. The D gene is left open where the match is weak. Expanded clones get a size class; other rows say once, few or many, or leave the size out.

TRBV4-2,TRBD2,TRBJ2-3,few,TGTGCCAGCAGCCAGACTAGCGACACAGATACGCAGTATTTT,CASSQTSDTDTQYF
TRBV7-7,.,TRBJ1-1,many,TGTGCTAGCAGCTTGGGGCAAGCGCAGAACACTGAAGCTTTCTTT,CASSLGQAQNTEAFF
TRBV5-1,.,TRBJ2-2,many,TGCGCCAGCAGCCCACGAGGGGCGAACACCGGGGAGCTGTTTTTT,CASSPRGANTGELFF
TRBV24-1,TRBD1,TRBJ1-2,.,TGTGCCACCAGTGAATGGGACAGGGAGACGTATGGCTACACCTTC,CATSEWDRETYGYTF
TRBV28,.,TRBJ1-1,many,TGTGCCAGCAGAGTTCACCTGGGCAGGGGTCGGGGCACTGAAGCTTTCTTT,CASRVHLGRGRGTEAFF
TRBV6-5,.,TRBJ1-1,many,TGTGCCAGCAGTTACCGACACACCAACACTGAAGCTTTCTTT,CASSYRHTNTEAFF
TRBV20-1,TRBD2,TRBJ2-5,many,TGCAGTGCGGCCCCCCCAGCGGGGTGGGAGACCCAGTACTTC,CSAAPPAGWETQYF
TRBV5-1,TRBD1,TRBJ1-2,many,TGCGCCAGCACAAACTCGACAGGGCTGGTCCGGGGCTACACCTTC,CASTNSTGLVRGYTF
TRBV5-1,.,TRBJ1-1,few,TGCGCCAGCAGCCGATTCCGGGCCCTTAGGGCTTTCTTT,CASSRFRALRAFF
TRBV5-1,.,TRBJ1-2,many,TGCGCCAGCAGCTTGGGGGAAATCGGCTATGGCTACACCTTC,CASSLGEIGYGYTF
TRBV4-1,.,TRBJ2-5,many,TGCGCCAGCAGGGGAGTGACGCGCCAAGAGACCCAGTACTTC,CASRGVTRQETQYF
TRBV20-1,.,TRBJ1-1,many,TGCAGTGCTAGAGACTGGGGAACTGAAGCTTTCTTT,CSARDWGTEAFF
TRBV4-1,.,TRBJ1-2,many,TGCGCCAGCAGCCTAAACATTGTTCGAAGCTCATATGGCTACACCTTC,CASSLNIVRSSYGYTF
TRBV6-1,TRBD1,TRBJ1-1,many,TGTGCCAGCAGTACAGGGGAGAGGAACACTGAAGCTTTCTTT,CASSTGERNTEAFF
TRBV15,.,TRBJ2-7,many,TGTGCCACCAGCAGAGACGCCGGGGCGAACTCCTACGAGCAGTACTTC,CATSRDAGANSYEQYF
TRBV19,.,TRBJ1-1,many,TGTGCCAGTATTAGGGGCACTGAAGCTTTCTTT,CASIRGTEAFF
TRBV20-1,.,TRBJ2-7,many,TGCAGTGCGGGGGACTTCCGTTACGAGCAGTACTTC,CSAGDFRYEQYF
TRBV18,.,TRBJ1-2,many,TGTGCCAGCTCACCTGATGGACGAGGCTATGGCTACACCTTC,CASSPDGRGYGYTF
TRBV7-9,TRBD1,TRBJ2-4,.,TGTGCCAGCAGCGCCCGGGACAGAAACATTAAGTACTTC,CASSARDRNIKYF
TRBV2,.,TRBJ2-5,many,TGTGCCAGCAGTGAGAACAGGCAAGAGACCCAGTACTTC,CASSENRQETQYF
TRBV20-1,.,TRBJ2-7,many,TGCAGTGCGATCCGAGGGGGGGGAGCCTACGAGCAGTACTTC,CSAIRGGGAYEQYF
TRBV29-1,TRBD1,TRBJ1-1,.,TGCAGCGTTGACAGGGGGCGGAACACTGAAGCTTTCTTT,CSVDRGRNTEAFF
TRBV10-3,TRBD1,TRBJ1-5,many,TGTGCCATCAGTCCCTCGGGACAGGGGCATCAGCCCCAGCATTTT,CAISPSGQGHQPQHF
TRBV2,.,TRBJ1-1,many,TGTGCCAGCAGACTGTTTTACGAAGCTTTCTTT,CASRLFYEAFF
TRBV7-8,TRBD1,TRBJ2-7,few,TGTGCCAGCAGACTGCGGACAGGAACCTACGAGCAGTACTTC,CASRLRTGTYEQYF
TRBV5-1,.,TRBJ1-6,few,TGCGCCAGCAGCTCTTCGACGGGGCTTAATTCACCCCTCCACTTT,CASSSSTGLNSPLHF
TRBV12-3/TRBV12-4,.,TRBJ2-7,many,TGTGCCAGCAGAAAACAGGGTACTGACGAGCAGTACTTC,CASRKQGTDEQYF
TRBV12-3/TRBV12-4,.,TRBJ1-2,many,TGTGCCAGCAGTTTAAGATCCCGGCAGGGGATTAATGGCTACACCTTC,CASSLRSRQGINGYTF
TRBV6-4,.,TRBJ2-5,.,TGTGCCAGCAGTTACTCTGGGCAGAAAGAGACCCAGTACTTC,CASSYSGQKETQYF
TRBV7-2,.,TRBJ1-5,many,TGTGCCAGCAGCCTCGGAAGGGGCAATCAGCCCCAGCATTTT,CASSLGRGNQPQHF
TRBV12-3/TRBV12-4,TRBD2,TRBJ2-7,many,TGTGCCAGCAGCGATAGCGGGGGATCTTACGAGCAGTACTTC,CASSDSGGSYEQYF
TRBV28,.,TRBJ1-5,.,TGTGCCAGTTTCCCAGGGAATAGCAATCAGCCCCAGCATTTT,CASFPGNSNQPQHF
TRBV27,.,TRBJ2-5,many,TGTGCCAGCAGTTTATCCAGGGGCGTGGAGACCCAGTACTTC,CASSLSRGVETQYF
TRBV12-3/TRBV12-4,.,TRBJ2-5,many,TGTGCCAGCAGTTTGGAAGAGGAGACCCAGTACTTC,CASSLEEETQYF
TRBV2,.,TRBJ2-5,many,TGTGCCACCGCGGTGTGGGAGGACTACCAGTACTTC,CATAVWEDYQYF
TRBV6-1,.,TRBJ1-5,many,TGTGCCAGCAGTGTAAGGAATAGCAATCAGCCCCAGCATTTT,CASSVRNSNQPQHF
TRBV9,TRBD1,TRBJ2-5,.,TGTGCCAGCAGCGTAGAAGGAGGGACAGGGGGAGAGACCCAGTACTTC,CASSVEGGTGGETQYF
TRBV27,TRBD1,TRBJ1-4,.,TGTGCCAGCAGTAAGTGGGACAGGGCCTCTAAGCAGAAACTGTTTTTT,CASSKWDRASKQKLFF
TRBV4-1,.,TRBJ1-2,many,TGCGCCAGCAGCCAAGGTCAACCGGCAGCTAACTATGGCTACACCTTC,CASSQGQPAANYGYTF
TRBV6-5,.,TRBJ1-5,many,TGTGCCAGCAGGAGGGCCAGTCATAGCAATCAGCCCCAGCATTTT,CASRRASHSNQPQHF
TRBV18,.,TRBJ2-4,.,TGTGCCAGCTCACCAAACGCCGAAAACATTCAGTACTTC,CASSPNAENIQYF
TRBV4-1,TRBD1,TRBJ1-5,many,TGCGCCAGCAGCCTCATGGACAGGGACTATCAGCCCCAGCATTTT,CASSLMDRDYQPQHF
TRBV5-1,TRBD1,TRBJ1-1,.,TGCGCCAGCAGCTTCGCAGGGGGAGGGAGGGCTGAAGCTTTCTTT,CASSFAGGGRAEAFF
TRBV7-9,.,TRBJ2-7,many,TGTGCCAGCAGCCAAGCATACAGGGACTCCTACGAGCAGTACTTC,CASSQAYRDSYEQYF
TRBV2,.,TRBJ1-2,many,TGTGCCAGCAGTGATTTGGGCAGAAACTATGGCTACACCTTC,CASSDLGRNYGYTF
TRBV15,.,TRBJ1-5,many,TGTGCCACCAGCAGAGGACTGATTAATCAGCCCCAGCATTTT,CATSRGLINQPQHF